This T cell receptor (beta chain) was observed in a study of T cell responses to AZD1222 COVID-19 vaccine (dated by TCRdb to 2020 to 2023). Describing the broader study: TCR sequencing was performed for about 240 trial participants, of whom about 200 were given two doses of AZD1222 and roughly 25 were given two doses of MenACWY control vaccine. Trial participants were enrolled by age into subgroups of 18-55, 56-69 and 70-plus years, and roughly 150, 30 and 60 TCR-sequenced participants, respectively, were included in these subgroups.

The CDR3 regions of human TCRbeta chains were analyzed by immunosequencing. In the source study's methods: Repertoire TCRs were checked for matches against a reference library of SARS-CoV-2-specific TCRs that had been generated using the MIRA antigen-specificity platform. Breadth was defined as the fraction of unique TCRs that were SARS-CoV-2-associated. Depth was defined as the fraction of total T cells that were SARS-CoV-2-associated. Each spike-specific TCR was assigned to its reactive spike region and to a CD4 or CD8 class using the MIRA data. Log10-transformed breadth and depth values were compared by one-way ANOVA with Sidak's multiple comparisons tests. Drawn from immuneACCESS, this table holds only the in-frame rearrangements with V and J called that TCRdb kept. Clones are partly lost; checked studies trace under half to an unresolved V gene and leave the rest unexplained. V and J calls and clone size come straight from that table; D and trimming were deduced from the DNA. The sample includes over 95,000 clones, with about nine tenths observed a single time. Of the sample, approximately 15% falls within the top ten clones.

The investigation overall reported the following: After two AZD1222 doses, both the breadth and the depth of spike-specific TCRs were significantly higher than at day 0 and than in MenACWY recipients. In the small 56-69-year group, the increase in depth fell short of significance, most likely because of low power. No day 14 peak-response samples were available, so repertoires were characterized only after the peak T cell response. CD4 TCRs associated with the vaccine covered the entire spike protein, and the dominant responses were in regions 160-218 and 743-854. Participants were mostly white British and included more females than males, and it was suggested by the authors that clonal diversity may have been underestimated. Epitopes outside the regions mutated in the B.1.351 and B.1.1.7 variants were reportedly recognized by nearly half of the unique spike-specific TCRs. Conclusions about previously exposed vaccinees are limited, since just five to seven AZD1222 recipients were seropositive for SARS-CoV-2 at baseline.

Explained via the paper, the time point label denotes: about 28 days (+/-7) after the second vaccine dose. Because spike-specific TCR depth and breadth did not differ between the two schedules, AZD1222 recipients who got a second dose at roughly 4 weeks were pooled with those who got a second dose at roughly 12 weeks. Vaccinee samples came from UK trials COV001 and COV002, including a single-blind randomized controlled phase 2/3 trial of AZD1222 (ChAdOx1 nCoV-19) in healthy adults. Trial participant PBMC samples were collected at day 0 and day 28 after the second dose for TCRbeta chain sequencing. CDR1 and CDR2 (MDHEN, SYDVKM) derive from the germline V gene. Deletion took 6 bases off V and 4 bases off J, with a span of 13 bases between the germline ends. From the cysteine up to the phenylalanine, the CDR3 has a length of 13 residues. Only the CDR3 DNA stays, 39 bases, in frame from base 1. As for this clone: Its target antigen remains unknown. Base-call qualities are not available, and no considerably larger clone is one nucleotide away.

This sequence originates from an adult who received the AZD1222 COVID-19 vaccine. Sequences were derived from peripheral blood, sampled 28 days after the second AZD1222 dose. This receptor chain uses TRBV28 and TRBJ2-7; the D gene is unclear. The sequenced DNA is TGTGCCAGCAGCCCCGTGGGGTGGTACGAGCAGTACTTC. This encodes CASSPVGWYEQYF.